One sample yielded the 9 T cell receptor beta chains listed below, sequenced in a study of shared clonotypes between healthy human individuals. Sequencing used immunoSEQ multiplex PCR; TCRdb keeps in-frame clones, though not all of them. Found here are 550,000 to 800,000 clones, less than 85% of them singletons; the top ten hold approximately 1.6%. Specimen: memory CD4+ T cells sorted from blood. Stated subset: CD45RA-negative fraction. The source is a woman aged 25 to 39 in good health.

The chain uses TRBV7-2 and TRBJ2-5, with no clear D. CDR1 and CDR2 (germline): SGHTA, FQGNSA. This CDR3 spans 16 amino acids. V lost 1 base and J 0 bases, leaving 12 bases between the germline ends. The CDR3 region has the DNA TGTGCCAGCAGCTTAGGGCAGGACCAGTACCAAGAGACCCAGTACTTC. It specifies CASSLGQDQYQETQYF.

The chain recombines TRBV28 with TRBJ1-3; D gene uncertain. Germline V CDR1 and CDR2: MDHEN, SYDVKM. The ends were cut back, 1 base at V and 5 bases at J, with 3 bases in the middle. This CDR3 contains 12 residues. DNA of the CDR3: TGTGCCAGCAGTTTATATAGAAACACCATATATTTT. Protein: CASSLYRNTIYF.

This chain links TRBV5-4 with TRBJ2-1, with TRBD2 matching over 12 bases. V lost 3 bases and J lost 6; bases outside the gene matches: 4. The CDR3 totals 15 residues. The germline CDR1 and CDR2 sequences are SGHNT and YYREEE (reference sequence). This CDR3 reads CASSSGTSGLNEQFF. The CDR3 DNA sequence: TGTGCCAGCAGCTCAGGGACTAGCGGGCTCAATGAGCAGTTCTTC.

The table lists this clone with a count of one. The genes are TRBV11-1 and TRBJ2-2, with 12 positions matching TRBD2. Trimming cost V 5 bases and J 5 bases; bases outside gene matches: 6. The CDR3 is made up of 16 amino acids. Germline V lookup: CDR1 SGHAT, CDR2 FQDESV (reference sequence). The CDR3 DNA sequence: TGTGCCAGCAGCCCCTCTAGCGGGAGGGGAACCGGGGAGCTGTTTTTT. This codes for CASSPSSGRGTGELFF.

A single count supports this clone. The rearrangement joins TRBV5-4 to TRBJ2-7; D is perhaps TRBD1 (5 bases). The CDR3 totals 13 residues. Germline V gene data show CDR1 as SGHNT and CDR2 as YYREEE (reference sequence). The germline V and J ends were trimmed by 2 bases and 4 bases, with 10 bases remaining between them. This chain's CDR3 is CASSLGADYEQYF. The CDR3, as DNA: TGTGCCAGCAGCTTAGGGGCGGATTACGAGCAGTACTTC.

The V and J genes are TRBV29-1 and TRBJ2-7; no definite D call. This CDR3 contains 13 residues. Trimming removed 6 bases at V and 2 bases at J, with 14 bases between. The germline V gene has CDR1 SQVTM and CDR2 ANQGSEA. CDR3 nucleotide sequence: TGCAGCGTGCAAGGGTCGGCTCCCTACGAGCAGTACTTC. As protein: CSVQGSAPYEQYF.

The chain links TRBV29-1 to TRBJ1-2, with 8 bases identical to TRBD1. The length of the CDR3 is 13 residues. With V trimmed by 6 bases and J by 6 bases, 9 bases remained unmatched. The V gene's germline CDR1 is SQVTM and CDR2 ANQGSEA. CDR3 bases: TGCAGCGTCTCCGGACAGGGAGTTGATGGCTACACCTTC. This gives the protein CSVSGQGVDGYTF.

The rearrangement joins TRBV5-1 to TRBJ2-2; TRBD2 matches 11 bases. This CDR3 contains 17 residues. Looked up from germline, CDR1 is SGHRS and CDR2 is YFSETQ. V shed 0 bases, J shed 4 bases, and the junction held 5 bases outside the gene matches. CDR3 sequence (DNA): TGCGCCAGCAGCTTGGGACTAGCGGGAAGTATCACCGGGGAGCTGTTTTTT. It specifies CASSLGLAGSITGELFF.

The chain recombines TRBV5-1 with TRBJ2-1, with a possible D match to TRBD2 (5 bases). The germline gives CDR1 SGHRS, CDR2 YFSETQ. Deletions cut 0 bases from V and 4 bases from J, with 14 bases between. CDR3 length: 16 residues. CDR3 bases: TGCGCCAGCAGCTTGGTAGTGAGCGGAGGATACAATGAGCAGTTCTTC. Translating gives CASSLVVSGGYNEQFF.